These 16 T cell receptor beta chains came from one sample sequenced in a study of graft-versus-host responses after intestinal transplantation. Their specific antigens are unknown. Clones were read by immunoSEQ multiplex PCR, and TCRdb kept only the in-frame ones, dropping some. The data show around 97,000 clones, 90% to 95% seen once. The material was unstimulated CD8+ T cells sorted from spleen or lymph node cells, obtained before intestinal transplant. All receptors come from a human donor who received an intestinal transplant.

This rearrangement joins TRBV5-5 to TRBJ2-7; possible D gene TRBD1, 5 bases. The CDR3 sequence is 19 residues long. CDR1 and CDR2 from the germline V gene are SGHKS and YYEKEE (reference sequence). V was cut by 3 bases and J by 0 bases, with 25 bases left in between. The CDR3 DNA reads as TGTGCCAGCAGCTCCTGGCCAGGGAAGGGAAAAAGGAGCTCCTACGAGCAGTACTTC. This sequence encodes CASSSWPGKGKRSSYEQYF.

V is TRBV9 and J is TRBJ2-1; TRBD1 aligns across 8 bases. This CDR3 is 14 amino acids long. CDR1 and CDR2 from the germline V gene are SGDLS and YYNGEE. After removal of 2 bases from V and 8 bases from J, the junction contained 6 bases not matched to a gene. The chain's CDR3 is CASSVQGAEDEQFF. In nucleotides, the CDR3 is TGTGCCAGCAGCGTCCAGGGGGCAGAAGATGAGCAGTTCTTC.

The chain employs TRBV7-9 and TRBJ2-5; D unclear. V was trimmed by 6 bases and J by 3 bases, leaving 14 bases between them. Germline V gene data show CDR1 as SEHNR and CDR2 as FQNEAQ (reference sequence). CDR3 length: 14 residues. CDR3 sequence reads: CASRWTGQEETQYF. The CDR3 coding sequence is TGTGCCAGCAGATGGACCGGGCAGGAAGAGACCCAGTACTTC.

As to this clone: Distinct nucleotide sequences in the sample also encode this CDR3. The chain couples TRBV13 to TRBJ2-1; a weak D match, TRBD2 (6 bases). The CDR3 sequence is 15 residues long. Trimming pared 0 bases from V and 8 bases from J, leaving 14 bases between. Germline V CDR1 and CDR2: PRHDT, FYEKMQ (reference sequence). This CDR3 is CASSLGGRGEDEQFF. As DNA, the CDR3 is TGTGCCAGCAGCTTAGGGGGGCGAGGGGAGGATGAGCAGTTCTTC.

This rearrangement joins TRBV7-9 to TRBJ1-1; D not certain. The CDR3 extends over 16 amino acids. Trimming removed 5 bases from V and 7 bases from J, with 23 bases in between. CDR1 SEHNR and CDR2 FQNEAQ come from the germline V gene (reference sequence). The CDR3 nucleotides are TGTGCCAGCAGCCTCGAGGACGGCAGCAAGAACGGTGAAGCTTTCTTT. Translation gives CASSLEDGSKNGEAFF.

V is TRBV7-9 and J is TRBJ1-6, with 11 positions matching TRBD1. Germline CDR1 is SEHNR and CDR2 is FQNEAQ (reference sequence). V trimming: 4 bases; J trimming: 10 bases; junction bases outside the gene matches: 18. The CDR3 is 19 amino acids. As DNA, the CDR3 is TGTGCCAGCAGCTCCGCTGATTGGACAGGGGGCGACACGGGCTCACCCCTCCACTTT. Translation: CASSSADWTGGDTGSPLHF.

The V and J genes are TRBV28 and TRBJ2-2; tentative D call: TRBD2 (5 bases). Trimming stripped 1 base from V and 7 bases from J, with 10 bases between. Germline CDR1 is MDHEN and CDR2 is SYDVKM. There are 14 residues in the CDR3. CDR3 residues: CASSLYDRDGELFF. The CDR3 DNA reads TGTGCCAGCAGTTTATACGACCGGGACGGGGAGCTGTTTTTT.

The CDR3 nucleotides read TGTGCCAGCAGCGTAGGTATAGGGATTGACGAGCAGTACTTC. Protein product: CASSVGIGIDEQYF. J is TRBJ2-7 and V is TRBV9, with D unclear. The CDR3 loop spans 14 amino acids. The germline V gene encodes CDR1 SGDLS and CDR2 YYNGEE. V was pared by 0 bases and J by 5 bases, with 12 bases between.

The rearrangement links TRBV6-6 to TRBJ2-1; TRBD2 is a possible D gene (6 bases). Between the trimmed V and J ends, which lost 0 bases and 0 bases, there was a span of 9 bases. The CDR3 has 16 amino acids. CDR1 is MNHNY, CDR2 SVGAGI, per germline (reference sequence). DNA of the CDR3: TGTGCCAGCAGTTACTCGGAGGGAAGCTCCTACAATGAGCAGTTCTTC. Translation: CASSYSEGSSYNEQFF.

CDR3 coding DNA: TGTGCCAGCAGCCTCAGGTGGGGACTAGCGGGAGCCCACAGCTCCTACGAGCAGTACTTC. It yields the protein CASSLRWGLAGAHSSYEQYF. The chain employs TRBV14 and TRBJ2-7, with 14 bases matching TRBD2. Trimming cost V 4 bases and J 0 bases; bases outside gene matches: 14. Germline V lookup: CDR1 SGHDN, CDR2 FVKESK. This CDR3 has 20 amino acids.

The chain has TRBV7-3 and TRBJ1-3; D not resolved. The CDR3 runs 14 residues. In germline, CDR1 is SGHTA, CDR2 FQGTGA. V lost 8 bases to trimming and J lost 2 bases, with 13 bases between them. The CDR3 here is CASPSWRAGNTIYF. CDR3 DNA sequence: TGTGCCAGCCCTTCTTGGAGGGCTGGAAACACCATATATTTT.

The chain has TRBV28 and TRBJ2-5; 9 nucleotides match TRBD2. The ends lost 6 bases at V and 7 bases at J; junction bases unmatched: 9. The CDR3 length is 14 residues. CDR1 and CDR2 (germline): MDHEN, SYDVKM. CDR3 nucleotides: TGTGCCAGCAGCACGAGGACTAGCGCCCCGACCCAGTACTTC. Protein: CASSTRTSAPTQYF.

This clone occurred a few times. The chain is built from TRBV5-4 and TRBJ2-7, with 8 bases aligning to TRBD1. Germline V gene data show CDR1 as SGHNT and CDR2 as YYREEE (reference sequence). CDR3 length equals 14 residues. The junction had 0 bases not matched to a gene; V was cut back by 0 bases and J by 1 base. The DNA of the CDR3 is TGTGCCAGCAGCTTGGGGGACAGGTCCTACGAGCAGTACTTC. Encoded protein: CASSLGDRSYEQYF. The variable domain in full, completed from reference TRBV5-4 and TRBJ2-7, reads ETGVTQSPTHLIKTRGQQVTLRCSSQSGHNTVSWYQQALGQGPQFIFQYYREEENGRGNFPPRFSGLQFPNYSSELNVNALELDDSALYLCASSLGDRSYEQYFGPGTRLTVT.

This chain connects TRBV13 to TRBJ2-7; TRBD2 matches at 7 bases. Germline-derived CDR1 and CDR2 are PRHDT and FYEKMQ (reference sequence). V trimming: 0 bases; J trimming: 13 bases; junction bases outside the gene matches: 6. The CDR3 spans 12 residues. Written as DNA, the CDR3 is TGTGCCAGCAGCTTAGGGGCTAGCGGTTCATACTTC. Translation gives CASSLGASGSYF.

The chain has TRBV14 and TRBJ2-1, with 9 bases that match TRBD1. Losses at the gene ends were 5 bases for V and 5 bases for J; bases not matched to a gene: 7. The CDR3 covers 15 residues. In germline, CDR1 is SGHDN, CDR2 FVKESK. This CDR3 is CASSVTQGAHNEQFF. CDR3 bases: TGTGCCAGCAGCGTCACACAGGGGGCGCACAATGAGCAGTTCTTC.

For the CDR3, the DNA is TGCGCCAGCAGCCAAGGGCTAGCGGGAAACGAGCAGTACTTC. As protein: CASSQGLAGNEQYF. This chain links TRBV4-1 with TRBJ2-7, with 9 bases identical to TRBD2. Germline lookup yields CDR1 MGHRA and CDR2 YSYEKL. V shed 1 base and J 5 bases; nucleotides not matched to a gene: 3. The CDR3 extends over 14 amino acids.